The sequence of this T cell receptor beta chain was determined in a study of T cell therapy after organ transplantation. General observations from the study: Nonresponders had marked pretherapy clonal expansions and little post-therapy change.

Germline lookup yields CDR1 SGHNT and CDR2 YYREEE (reference sequence). V lost 1 base to trimming and J lost 3 bases; unmatched junction nucleotides: 3. CDR3 length equals 14 residues. Time point noted: 20-29 weeks after completion of therapy. The repertoire was sequenced with immunoSEQ multiplex PCR; TCRdb's copy has only in-frame clones and lacks some. The sample records fewer than 25,000 clones, 84% being singletons. Details on this clone: What it recognizes is unknown.

This specimen consisted of CD8+ T cells from blood, obtained after autologous CMV-specific T cell therapy. The V and J genes are TRBV5-4 and TRBJ2-7, with 8 bases matching TRBD1. The receptor was isolated from a human patient who had received a solid organ transplant and had CMV disease. The T cells may partly be graft donor cells. The CDR3 reads CASSLLGQDYEQYF. Written as DNA, the CDR3 is TGTGCCAGCAGCTTGTTGGGACAGGACTACGAGCAGTACTTC.